Presented here are 4 T cell receptor beta chains from one specimen sequenced in a study of shared clonotypes between healthy human individuals. Cells designated naive CD8 were CD45RO-negative and were positively selected for CCR7, with terminally differentiated effector memory CD45RA+ cells excluded. The method was immunoSEQ multiplex PCR; TCRdb's version includes in-frame clones alone and lacks a portion of them. The sample contains some 740,000 clones, around 92% of which appear only once. Sequencing input: naive CD8+ T cells sorted from blood. These receptors were taken from a man aged 30 to 39 in good health.

CDR3: CASSPGGGITVWEQYF. DNA of the CDR3: TGCGCCAGCAGCCCCGGTGGGGGAATAACCGTGTGGGAGCAGTACTTC. The chain joins TRBV5-1 to TRBJ2-7; either TRBD1 or TRBD2 may supply D (5 bases each). Trimming took off 4 bases at V and 7 bases at J, with 24 bases between the two ends. Germline V gene sequence: CDR1 SGHRS, CDR2 YFSETQ. The CDR3 is made up of 16 amino acids.

For this clone: The sample carries other DNA sequences with the same CDR3. The chain couples TRBV27 to TRBJ2-1; D remains ambiguous. Germline V gives CDR1 MNHEY, CDR2 SMNVEV (reference sequence). V lost 2 bases and J lost 4, with 9 bases in between. There are 14 residues in the CDR3. CDR3 sequence (DNA): TGTGCCAGCAGTTTAGTGGGCGCATACAATGAGCAGTTCTTC. It yields the protein CASSLVGAYNEQFF.

The gene calls are TRBV11-3 and TRBJ2-1, with 9 bases that match TRBD2. The CDR3 covers 16 residues. The J segment lost 3 bases and the V segment lost 5 bases, leaving 8 bases of the junction unmatched. The V gene's germline CDR1 is SGHNT and CDR2 YENEEA. CDR3 in amino acids: CASSDVSGSIYNEQFF. CDR3 DNA sequence: TGTGCCAGCAGCGACGTTAGCGGGAGCATCTACAATGAGCAGTTCTTC.

This sequence joins TRBV11-2 and TRBJ2-7; D gene uncertain. The V end was cut by 4 bases, the J end by 2 bases, with 12 bases between. This CDR3 region has 14 residues. Germline CDR1 is SGHAT and CDR2 is FQNNGV. The CDR3 sequence is CASSSLDETYEQYF. The CDR3 DNA reads TGTGCCAGCAGCTCCCTGGACGAAACCTACGAGCAGTACTTC.